The 30 T cell receptor beta chains reported below all come from one sample, sequenced in a study of spatial heterogeneity in lung cancer. TCRdb reprocessed the 5' RACE reads with MiXCR, giving one entry per CDR3 protein. The table includes around 48,000 distinct CDR3 sequences, less than 6% detected once. The time point here: sample taken at primary tumor resection. The sample in question was PBMCs, obtained at surgery. The receptors come from a male donor with early-stage non-small cell lung cancer.

This clonotype was seen ten or more times. V usage is TRBV12-3 or TRBV12-4 and J usage is TRBJ2-7; D remains unclear. V was shortened by 7 bases and J by 4 bases, with 11 bases between the two germline ends. The CDR3 is 12 amino acids. The DNA for the CDR3 is TGTGCCAGCACCACGGATCATTACGAGCAGTACTTC. Residues: CASTTDHYEQYF.

This clonotype was picked up many times. V is TRBV2 and J is TRBJ2-2, with a tentative D call TRBD2 (6 bases). V lost 6 bases to trimming and J lost 1 base, with 9 bases between them. Per the germline V gene, CDR1 is SNHLY and CDR2 is FYNNEI. The CDR3 totals 14 residues. Written as DNA, the CDR3 is TGTGCCAGCAGCGGGGACTTGAACACCGGGGAGCTGTTTTTT. Protein sequence: CASSGDLNTGELFF.

This clonotype appeared many times. The rearrangement links TRBV7-8 to TRBJ2-1; D not certain. With 3 bases removed from V and 4 bases from J, the gap between germline ends came to 13 bases. The CDR3 consists of 15 residues. CDR1 and CDR2 from the germline V gene are SGHVS and FQNEAQ. CDR3 nucleotides: TGTGCCAGCAGCTTTGGACCCCCCGCGTACAATGAGCAGTTCTTC. This codes for CASSFGPPAYNEQFF.

This clonotype was observed at least ten times. The CDR3 spells CASSLEAGQVGDTQYF. The CDR3 DNA reads TGCGCCAGCAGCTTGGAGGCAGGTCAGGTCGGAGATACGCAGTATTTT. The chain joins TRBV5-1 to TRBJ2-3; D is undetermined. From germline, CDR1 is SGHRS and CDR2 YFSETQ. Between the trimmed V and J ends, which lost 0 bases and 5 bases, there was a span of 16 bases. This CDR3 is built from 16 residues.

This clonotype was observed at least ten times. The chain uses TRBV7-2 and TRBJ1-1, with 8 bases that match TRBD1. V lost 8 bases to trimming and J lost 2 bases; unmatched junction nucleotides: 10. Looked up from germline, CDR1 is SGHTA and CDR2 is FQGNSA. The CDR3 length is 15 residues. The CDR3 region is CASGPGTGGNTEAFF. The CDR3 DNA reads TGTGCCAGCGGCCCCGGTACAGGGGGAAACACTGAAGCTTTCTTT.

In this sample, this clonotype turned up many times. V is TRBV6-2 or TRBV6-3 and J is TRBJ1-5; D gene uncertain. Germline V gives CDR1 MNHEY, CDR2 SVGEGT. The CDR3 covers 18 residues. V was pared by 0 bases and J by 0 bases, with 15 bases between. The CDR3 reads CASSYSKDGYYSNQPQHF. CDR3 coding DNA: TGTGCCAGCAGTTACTCGAAGGACGGATATTATAGCAATCAGCCCCAGCATTTT.

This clonotype appeared a few times. The rearrangement uses TRBV27 and TRBJ2-2, with 8 bases matching TRBD2. With 0 bases clipped from V and 6 bases from J, the junction kept 15 bases outside the gene matches. This CDR3 region has 19 residues. Germline CDR1 and CDR2: MNHEY and SMNVEV (reference sequence). The CDR3: CASSLSAAGGGWKSGELFF. DNA for the CDR3: TGTGCCAGCAGTTTATCTGCCGCGGGAGGAGGTTGGAAGTCCGGGGAGCTGTTTTTT.

This clonotype was counted at least ten times. The chain couples TRBV2 to TRBJ2-1; D uncertain. Germline assignment: CDR1 SNHLY and CDR2 FYNNEI. The CDR3 has 13 residues. The V gene lost 6 bases and the J gene lost 5 bases, with 11 bases spanning the gap. CDR3 sequence: CASSPLTDNEQFF. The CDR3 region has the DNA TGTGCCAGCAGCCCTTTGACGGACAATGAGCAGTTCTTC.

This clonotype was detected ten times or more. CDR3 amino acids: CASSLVGTSTDTQYF. The CDR3, as DNA: TGTGCCAGCAGCTTGGTCGGGACTAGCACAGATACGCAGTATTTT. The V and J genes are TRBV5-4 and TRBJ2-3; a possible D gene is TRBD2 (6 bases). CDR1 SGHNT and CDR2 YYREEE come from the germline V gene (reference sequence). V was pared by 0 bases and J by 0 bases, with 8 bases between. There are 15 residues in the CDR3.

This clonotype came up many times. The gene calls are TRBV5-6 and TRBJ2-1; D gene unclear. The germline V and J ends were trimmed by 0 bases and 3 bases, with 10 bases remaining between them. In germline, CDR1 is SGHDT, CDR2 YYEEEE. This CDR3 spans 15 amino acids. The CDR3 spells CASSLVAKNYNEQFF. CDR3 sequence (DNA): TGTGCCAGCAGCTTGGTTGCGAAGAACTACAATGAGCAGTTCTTC.

At least ten counts were recorded for this clonotype. This rearrangement joins TRBV12-3 or TRBV12-4 to TRBJ2-2; weak D call: TRBD1 (5 bases). There are 15 residues in the CDR3. Trimming left V 6 bases short and J 2 bases short, with 13 bases between. CDR3 DNA sequence: TGTGCCAGCAGCCAAAACAGGTTTAACACCGGGGAGCTGTTTTTT. This codes for CASSQNRFNTGELFF.

There are many counts of this clonotype. The rearrangement links TRBV4-3 to TRBJ2-7, with unresolved D. This CDR3 is built from 14 residues. Trimming took 2 bases from V and 2 from J, leaving 10 bases between them. CDR1 LGHNA and CDR2 YSLEER come from the germline V gene. CDR3 in amino acids: CASSQKQNTYEQYF. The DNA of the CDR3 is TGCGCCAGCAGCCAAAAACAGAACACCTACGAGCAGTACTTC.

Many counts were recorded for this clonotype. This chain links TRBV20-1 with TRBJ1-5; no firm D call. V was trimmed by 3 bases and J by 4 bases, leaving 10 bases between them. Germline CDR1 reads DFQATT; CDR2 reads SNEGSKA (reference sequence). The CDR3 is 13 residues long. The CDR3 DNA sequence: TGCAGTGCTAGGGCAGAGAGGAATCAGCCCCAGCATTTT. This gives the protein CSARAERNQPQHF.

This clonotype was recorded at least ten times. Written as DNA, the CDR3 is TGTGCCATCAGTGGCGAATCGAACAGTCTACTCGCGAACACCGGGGAGCTGTTTTTT. Residues: CAISGESNSLLANTGELFF. J is TRBJ2-2 and V is TRBV10-3; D call uncertain. CDR3 length: 19 amino acids. Germline V gene sequence: CDR1 ENHRY, CDR2 SYGVKD. Trimming removed 4 bases from V and 0 bases from J, with 21 bases in between.

This clonotype was recorded at least ten times. This chain joins TRBV30 and TRBJ1-3; unclear D gene. In germline, CDR1 is GTSNPN, CDR2 SVGIG (reference sequence). This CDR3 has 14 residues. The V end was cut by 0 bases, the J end by 2 bases, with 8 bases between. CDR3 nucleotides: TGTGCCTGGAGTGTACCGGCAGCTGGAAACACCATATATTTT. Its protein product is CAWSVPAAGNTIYF. Using reference TRBV30 and TRBJ1-3 for the parts outside the CDR3, the full variable domain is SQTIHQWPATLVQPVGSPLSLECTVEGTSNPNLYWYRQAAGRGLQLLFYSVGIGQISSEVPQNLSASRPQDRQFILSSKKLLLSDSGFYLCAWSVPAAGNTIYFGEGSWLTVV.

This clonotype was observed a few times. The J gene is TRBJ2-5, the V gene TRBV7-3; TRBD2 matches 7 bases. CDR1 and CDR2 (germline): SGHTA, FQGTGA. The CDR3 is made up of 14 amino acids. V lost 5 bases, J lost 4 bases, and 7 bases stayed unmatched. CDR3 sequence: CASSPGIAGETQYF. The DNA of the CDR3 is TGTGCCAGCAGCCCAGGGATAGCGGGAGAGACCCAGTACTTC. The variable domain in full, with the rest retrieved from reference TRBV7-3 and TRBJ2-5, is GAGVSQTPSNKVTEKGKYVELRCDPISGHTALYWYRQSLGQGPEFLIYFQGTGAADDSGLPNDRFFAVRPEGSVSTLKIQRTERGDSAVYLCASSPGIAGETQYFGPGTRLLVL.

This clonotype was observed at least ten times. The chain combines TRBV28 with TRBJ2-3; TRBD1 is a possible D gene (6 bases). The CDR3 consists of 14 residues. Deletions cut 4 bases from V and 2 bases from J, with 10 bases between. CDR1 and CDR2 (germline): MDHEN, SYDVKM. The CDR3 loop is CASSYAGATDTQYF. CDR3 sequence (DNA): TGTGCCAGCAGTTACGCAGGGGCCACAGATACGCAGTATTTT.

This clonotype was counted many times. The chain uses TRBV12-3 or TRBV12-4 and TRBJ2-2; 7 nucleotides agree with TRBD1. V dropped 5 bases and J dropped 4; count of bases not matched to a gene: 4. The CDR3 runs to 14 residues. CDR3 bases: TGTGCCAGCAGTCCTTGGGACAGCACCGGGGAGCTGTTTTTT. Its translation: CASSPWDSTGELFF.

This clonotype was observed at least ten times. CDR3 in DNA: TGTGCCAGCAATGGGGTTTTCCAAGAGACCCAGTACTTC. Residues: CASNGVFQETQYF. The rearrangement joins TRBV2 to TRBJ2-5; D not certain. Trimming removed 7 bases from V and 1 base from J, with 10 bases in between. Germline V CDR1 and CDR2: SNHLY, FYNNEI. The CDR3 has 13 amino acids.

This clonotype was recorded many times. The V and J genes are TRBV7-9 and TRBJ2-1, with 11 bases aligning to TRBD2. V lost 5 bases and J lost 5; bases outside the gene matches: 11. CDR1 and CDR2 (germline): SEHNR, FQNEAQ (reference sequence). This CDR3 comprises 17 residues. CDR3 DNA: TGTGCCAGCAGCACTCCCTTGGGGACTAGCGGAAACAATGAGCAGTTCTTC. It specifies CASSTPLGTSGNNEQFF.

As concerns this clonotype: A much larger clonotype is one base distant, so this may be a read error. The V and J genes are TRBV7-2 and TRBJ2-1; D could derive from TRBD1 or TRBD2 (5 bases each). The germline CDR1 and CDR2 sequences are SGHTA and FQGNSA. The CDR3 covers 15 residues. V was cut by 4 bases and J by 7 bases, with 17 bases left in between. The CDR3 nucleotides read TGTGCCAGCAGCTACCAGGGTCGAGGCGGGAATGAGCAGTTCTTC. It encodes CASSYQGRGGNEQFF.

Regarding this clonotype: Since a much larger clone is just one base distant, this may be a read error. This chain uses TRBV7-6 with TRBJ1-4, with TRBD1 as a possible D gene (5 bases). The CDR3 totals 17 residues. Germline CDR1 is SGHVS and CDR2 is FNYEAQ. CDR3 residues: CVSSLEISGQGGEKLFF. CDR3 DNA sequence: TGTGTCAGCAGCTTAGAAATTTCCGGGCAGGGAGGTGAAAAACTGTTTTTT.

This clonotype occurred many times. This rearrangement joins TRBV6-5 to TRBJ2-1; D not resolved. The ends were cut back, 10 bases at V and 8 bases at J, with 12 bases in the middle. The V gene's germline CDR1 is MNHEY and CDR2 SVGAGI. The length of the CDR3 is 11 residues. The CDR3 bases are TGTGCCACCGAGCGTCTGGATGAGCAGTTCTTC. Protein product: CATERLDEQFF.

This clonotype was observed at least ten times. V gene TRBV9 combines with J gene TRBJ2-3; D uncertain. Germline V gene sequence: CDR1 SGDLS, CDR2 YYNGEE. The CDR3 sequence is 16 residues long. Trimming left V 0 bases short and J 1 base short, with 12 bases between. The CDR3 bases are TGTGCCAGCAGCGTAGGACGGACGGATGGCACAGATACGCAGTATTTT. This encodes CASSVGRTDGTDTQYF.

This clonotype was observed many times. The chain employs TRBV11-2 and TRBJ2-7; possibly TRBD1 for D (6 bases). CDR3 length: 13 amino acids. Per germline, CDR1 SGHAT and CDR2 FQNNGV. Trimming left V 6 bases short and J 1 base short, with 10 bases between. CDR3 coding DNA: TGTGCCAGCAGTCAGACAGGATCCTACGAGCAGTACTTC. It specifies CASSQTGSYEQYF.

Many counts were recorded for this clonotype. This sequence joins TRBV6-2 or TRBV6-3 and TRBJ2-1, with unresolved D. The CDR3 loop spans 14 amino acids. V gave up 6 bases and J gave up 0 bases, with 9 bases separating them. CDR1 is MNHEY and CDR2 is SVGEGT in the germline V gene. CDR3 sequence (DNA): TGTGCCAGCAGGGCGTTCAGCTCCTACAATGAGCAGTTCTTC. Encoded protein: CASRAFSSYNEQFF.

The chain combines TRBV3-1 with TRBJ2-7; the match to TRBD2 covers 11 bases. The CDR3 runs to 14 residues. CDR1 LGHDT and CDR2 YNNKEL come from the germline V gene (reference sequence). Unmatched junction bases numbered 4, after V lost 7 bases and J lost 2 bases. CDR3 DNA sequence: TGTGCCAGCAAGCAGGGACTAGCGGCCTACGAGCAGTACTTC. Protein sequence: CASKQGLAAYEQYF.

This clonotype was picked up many times. The chain employs TRBV19 and TRBJ2-7, with TRBD1 matching 8 bases. Germline-derived CDR1 and CDR2 are LNHDA and SQIVND (reference sequence). The CDR3 totals 15 residues. Trimming removed 4 bases from V and 2 bases from J; junction bases left unmatched: 7. The CDR3 DNA follows: TGTGCCAGTAGTAAGCTCGGGACAGGAACCTACGAGCAGTACTTC. Protein sequence: CASSKLGTGTYEQYF.

This clonotype was found many times. The rearrangement uses TRBV20-1 and TRBJ1-4; TRBD1 is a possible D gene (5 bases). The CDR3 loop spans 12 amino acids. V gave up 7 bases and J gave up 12 bases, with 18 bases separating them. Germline CDR1 reads DFQATT; CDR2 reads SNEGSKA (reference sequence). The chain's CDR3 is CSVYRMSQELFF. Written as DNA, the CDR3 is TGCAGTGTTTACAGGATGTCTCAGGAACTGTTTTTT.

J is TRBJ2-5 and V is TRBV29-1; unclear D gene. Germline V gene data show CDR1 as SQVTM and CDR2 as ANQGSEA. V lost 0 bases and J lost 5, with 7 bases in between. The CDR3 extends over 12 amino acids. CDR3 sequence: CSVEDARETQYF. Written as DNA, the CDR3 is TGCAGCGTTGAAGACGCACGGGAGACCCAGTACTTC. The complete variable domain, with remaining parts taken from reference TRBV29-1 and TRBJ2-5, reads SAVISQKPSRDICQRGTSLTIQCQVDSQVTMMFWYRQQPGQSLTLIATANQGSEATYESGFVIDKFPISRPNLTFSTLTVSNMSPEDSSIYLCSVEDARETQYFGPGTRLLVL.